This T cell receptor beta chain originates from a study of response to subunit inactivated influenza vaccine. In TCRdb, the RT-PCR reads were re-called with MiXCR into one record per CDR3 protein. The sample lists just over 300,000 distinct CDR3 sequences, about 20% occurring once. Points from the study as a whole: The study's authors posited that every seasonal influenza vaccination enlists few new T cells.

Worth noting for this clonotype: Its matching antigen is unknown. Sequence at one end of the junction differs from germline and may be a read error.

Germline values: CDR1 SGHTA, CDR2 FQGNSA. This CDR3 has 14 residues. The chain joins TRBV7-2 to TRBJ1-1; no clear D. This TCR came from a man between 45 and 75 years old who received an inactivated influenza vaccine. The sequences come from PBMCs from blood, collected about 19 months after vaccination. The CDR3 sequence is CASCFLGRDTEAFF. The CDR3 DNA reads TGTGCCAGCTGCTTTTTGGGTCGGGACACTGAAGCTTTCTTT.